This T cell receptor (beta chain) was identified in a study of CD8 T cells in Susac syndrome. The wider study: Within the group of sequenced Susac syndrome patients, five or six had active disease and eight were in remission.

V was pared by 5 bases and J by 6 bases, with 22 bases between. The CDR3 runs 16 residues. The germline CDR1 and CDR2 sequences are KGHSH and LQKENI. The authors reverse transcribed roughly 0.5 to 1 ug RNA with random hexamers. TCRdb processed the immunoSEQ multiplex PCR reads anew with MiXCR; each CDR3 protein has one entry. The table lists 150,000 to 200,000 distinct CDR3 sequences, about 95% of them singletons. This clonotype was recorded a few times. The V gene is TRBV18, the J gene TRBJ2-5; D gene unclear. Sequenced: CD4+ T cells from PBMCs. The origin of this receptor is a human donor with Susac syndrome. CDR3 DNA: TGTGCCAGCTCAGAATCTCCGGGTCGCAATCAACAGACCCAGTACTTC. This gives the protein CASSESPGRNQQTQYF.